This TCR beta chain was sequenced in a study of somatic mutations in cytotoxic T cells in rheumatoid arthritis (dated by TCRdb to the late 2010s). Background for the entire study: Right after diagnosis and prior to the start of any treatment, 30 to 35 ml EDTA of peripheral blood was drawn from patients. Some T-cell populations stained with V beta antibodies were sorted by flow on a FACSAria II or Sony SH800 to nearly 100% purity, with sorted V beta1+ cells additionally subjected to TCRB sequencing. In newly diagnosed rheumatoid arthritis without treatment, the study examined if expanded CD8+ T-cell clones harbor somatic mutations, relying on TCRB deep sequencing to characterize clonality. TCRB deep sequencing covered over 55 patients with rheumatoid arthritis along with under 25 healthy controls. Patient and control groups had essentially identical median ages.

Flow cytometry confirmed the purity of CD4+ and CD8+ cells that had been isolated by positive magnetic bead selection on an AutoMACS. Initial screening for clonal expansions relied on flow cytometry with a TCR V beta antibody panel, after which sorted CD8+ fractions underwent TCRB deep sequencing for characterization. Peripheral blood mononuclear cells were isolated by Ficoll-Paque PLUS density gradient separation. Nucleospin Tissue or Tissue XS kits were used to extract DNA from CD4-enriched, CD8-enriched or PBMC samples, and a Qubit 2.0 fluorometer was used for quantification. On the study overall, not on this receptor specifically: An increase of CD8+ clonality with age was seen in patients (Spearman r=0.49) but not in healthy controls. There was no significant difference in CD8+ T-cell clonality between rheumatoid arthritis patients and age-matched healthy controls. The antigen targets of the expanded CD8+ clones were unknown, and absence from virus-specific databases did not rule out viral specificity. The slight TRBV07 underrepresentation in patients was not adjusted for multiple comparisons. In about an eighth of the roughly 65 patients the largest CD8+ clone exceeded 20% of CD8+ cells, and several identical CD8+ TCRB sequences were shared between blood and synovial fluid.

With regard to this clone: It has no known antigen specificity. It has no much larger one-base neighbor in the sample; base qualities were not kept.

Sequences SGDLS (CDR1) and YYNGEE (CDR2) are obtained from the germline V gene. Between the V and J ends, shortened by 3 bases and 1 base respectively, the junction contains 14 bases. Inclusive of the bounding cysteine and phenylalanine, the CDR3 is 17 residues long. Just CDR3 DNA is preserved here, 51 bases in frame from base 1. Genomic DNA underwent TCRB CDR3 sequencing using the immunoSEQ assay. From the authors' description of their analysis: Published virus-specific TCRB sequences were compared with patient CD8+ clones larger than 1%, and only a few matches were found. Nothing other than productive TCRB rearrangements was included in the analyses. Clonality was expressed as a Shannon entropy-based productive clonality index, with each clone defined by a unique TCRB CDR3 sequence. Repertoire overlap between two samples was calculated from the template counts of each clone relative to total templates per sample. V-gene usage from TCRB sequencing and V-gene usage measured by flow cytometry were correlated (Spearman r of approximately 0.59). Entries here come from immuneACCESS through TCRdb and include only in-frame sequences with V and J called. Some clones fail to appear in such tables; in the studies checked, an unresolved V gene covers under half of the shortfall, and the cause of the remainder is unknown. V, J and clone size are taken as reported in that table, and D and trimming were inferred from the DNA itself. Recorded for this sample are roughly 9,300 clones; around nine tenths of them occurred a single time. The ten top clones hold around 14% of the sample.

The sequenced material came from CD8+ T cells sorted from blood. The rearrangement combines TRBV9 with TRBJ2-6, with a weak D call of TRBD1 (7 bases match). This TCR was recovered from a young woman with rheumatoid arthritis. The CDR3 amino acid sequence is: CASSGDSGLSGANVLTF. The DNA sequence is TGTGCCAGCAGCGGGGACAGCGGACTATCTGGGGCCAACGTCCTGACTTTC.